One and the same sample provided the 25 T cell receptor delta chains below, sequenced in a study of Vδ1+ human thymocytes. Study conclusions and caveats: Highly polyclonal TRG and TRD repertoires with Gaussian CDR3 length distributions appeared in thymus.

No antigens are known for them. The template was reverse-transcribed extracted RNA. Pooled V-gene forward primers with one constant-region reverse primer generated the CDR3 amplicons by multiplex PCR. TCRdb ran CATT on the multiplex PCR reads. The profile shows 21,000 or so delta-chain clones, around 7.4% of them singletons. Sequencing was carried out using Vdelta1+ gamma-delta thymocytes from the thymus. Specified subset: FACS-sorted CD3+ TCRalphabeta- TCRVdelta1+ TCRVdelta2- thymocytes. The receptors were sampled from a child younger than two who had congenital heart surgery.

This clone was observed a few times. The genes are TRDV1 and TRDJ1, with D tentatively TRDD3 (5 bases). Trimming pared 3 bases from V and 4 bases from J, leaving 18 bases between. Germline loops: CDR1 TSWWSYY, CDR2 QGS. This CDR3 is built from 16 residues. The CDR3 region is CALGEPIPLGFDKLIF. The CDR3 region has the DNA TGTGCTCTTGGGGAGCCCATCCCCCTGGGCTTCGATAAACTCATCTTT.

This chain uses TRDV1 with TRDJ1; 8 positions match TRDD3. The CDR3 sequence is 23 residues long. The germline CDR1 and CDR2 sequences are TSWWSYY and QGS. V shed 1 base, J shed 0 bases, and the junction held 25 bases outside the gene matches. CDR3 bases: TGTGCTCTTGGGGAACGAAGGGGTCCTACTCCCTCACTGGGGGGGCCTTACACCGATAAACTCATCTTT. As protein: CALGERRGPTPSLGGPYTDKLIF.

The chain carries TRDV1 and TRDJ1; D is possibly TRDD3 (6 bases). Germline V CDR1 and CDR2: TSWWSYY, QGS. The V gene lost 1 base and the J gene lost 0 bases, with 21 bases spanning the gap. This CDR3 region has 19 residues. DNA of the CDR3: TGTGCTCTTGGGGAACGGCGTTGGGGGCTGGGGCATTACACCGATAAACTCATCTTT. Protein: CALGERRWGLGHYTDKLIF.

The chain uses TRDV1 and TRDJ1; 12 bases line up with TRDD3. TCRdb carries no J gene annotation; the J gene was assigned here by matching the DNA with germline. This CDR3 is built from 19 residues. Germline V CDR1 and CDR2: TSWWSYY, QGS. Losses at the gene ends were 4 bases for V and 4 bases for J; bases not matched to a gene: 16. The DNA of the CDR3 is TGTGCTCTTGGGGTTCCCCTTCCTACTACTGGGGGATACATCGATAAACTCATCTTT. As protein: CALGVPLPTTGGYIDKLIF.

A few counts support this clone. V usage is TRDV1 and J usage is TRDJ1, with 9 bases aligning to TRDD2. CDR3 length: 18 amino acids. Per germline, CDR1 TSWWSYY and CDR2 QGS. J lost 0 bases, V lost 0 bases, and 8 bases had no gene match. CDR3 residues: CALGELAFLRPHTDKLIF. The CDR3 coding sequence is TGTGCTCTTGGGGAACTAGCCTTCCTACGTCCCCACACCGATAAACTCATCTTT.

The rearrangement links TRDV1 to TRDJ1, with D possibly matching TRDD3 (8 bases). The germline V and J ends were trimmed by 6 bases and 0 bases, with 35 bases remaining between them. The CDR3 runs to 22 residues. The germline gives CDR1 TSWWSYY, CDR2 QGS. The CDR3: CALGLSEFLLGDTRRYTDKLIF. The DNA for the CDR3 is TGTGCTCTTGGCCTCAGCGAATTCCTACTCGGGGATACCCGAAGGTACACCGATAAACTCATCTTT.

This clone occurred a few times. J is TRDJ1 and V is TRDV1; 9 nucleotides align to TRDD3. V gave up 4 bases and J gave up 4 bases; unmatched junction bases: 19. CDR3 length: 19 residues. Germline V gene lookup returns CDR1 TSWWSYY and CDR2 QGS. The CDR3 DNA reads as TGTGCTCTTGGGGCCCCTCTTGGTACTGGGGGAAGACTGCTCGATAAACTCATCTTT. It translates to CALGAPLGTGGRLLDKLIF.

The chain couples TRDV1 to TRDJ1; 10 nucleotides match TRDD3. The CDR3 is made up of 23 amino acids. V trimming: 4 bases; J trimming: 0 bases; junction bases outside the gene matches: 26. Germline values: CDR1 TSWWSYY, CDR2 QGS. CDR3 coding DNA: TGTGCTCTTGGGGCCGGGGCTACTGACTGTACTGGGGGATCCCCCCTTTACACCGATAAACTCATCTTT. Its translation is CALGAGATDCTGGSPLYTDKLIF.

The J gene is TRDJ1, the V gene TRDV1, with D possibly matching TRDD3 (6 bases). The J gene, left out of TCRdb, was set here by checking the DNA against germline. This CDR3 contains 20 residues. Trimming left V 1 base short and J 0 bases short, with 24 bases between. CDR1 TSWWSYY and CDR2 QGS come from the germline V gene. CDR3 region: CALGERSYTRPGEYTDKLIF. CDR3 coding DNA: TGTGCTCTTGGGGAACGGTCGTACACGAGGCCTGGGGAGTACACCGATAAACTCATCTTT.

In its sample, this clone was seen a few times. The chain recombines TRDV1 with TRDJ1; D may match TRDD2 or TRDD3 (5 bases each). The V gene lost 8 bases and the J gene lost 1 base, with 17 bases spanning the gap. This CDR3 contains 15 residues. The germline CDR1 and CDR2 sequences are TSWWSYY and QGS. CDR3 protein: CALFLRTGVTDKLIF. The CDR3 region has the DNA TGTGCTCTTTTCCTGCGGACTGGTGTCACCGATAAACTCATCTTT.

This clone was seen a handful of times. V gene TRDV1 combines with J gene TRDJ1; 11 positions agree with TRDD3. From germline, CDR1 is TSWWSYY and CDR2 QGS. The ends lost 7 bases at V and 0 bases at J; junction bases unmatched: 22. The CDR3 covers 21 residues. CDR3 coding DNA: TGTGCTCTTGTTGGCTGGTCTGTACTGGGGGATAGAACAAGCTACACCGATAAACTCATCTTT. It codes for CALVGWSVLGDRTSYTDKLIF.

This clone has only a few counts. Other DNA sequences in the sample encode the same CDR3. This chain joins TRDV2 and TRDJ2; 12 bases agree with TRDD3. CDR3 size: 17 residues. The germline CDR1 and CDR2 sequences are GEAIGNYY and EKD. V shed 0 bases and J 5 bases; nucleotides not matched to a gene: 6. The CDR3 coding sequence is TGTGCCTGTGACACCGTACTGGGGGATACAATTACAGCACAACTCTTCTTT. Its protein product is CACDTVLGDTITAQLFF.

The chain recombines TRDV1 with TRDJ1; 9 nucleotides match TRDD3. TCRdb offers no J gene call, so here the DNA was matched to germline to obtain one. V shed 1 base, J shed 0 bases, and the junction held 6 bases outside the gene matches. The CDR3 spans 17 residues. Germline lookup yields CDR1 TSWWSYY and CDR2 QGS. DNA of the CDR3: TGTGCTCTTGGGGAACGCATCTGGGGGATGTACACCGATAAACTCATCTTT. This codes for CALGERIWGMYTDKLIF.

This rearrangement joins TRDV1 to TRDJ1; 8 nucleotides match TRDD3. With 0 bases clipped from V and 0 bases from J, the junction kept 15 bases outside the gene matches. Germline CDR1 and CDR2: TSWWSYY and QGS. This CDR3 is built from 20 residues. The CDR3, as DNA: TGTGCTCTTGGGGAACTAAGGAACGGGGATACCGTTTTGAACACCGATAAACTCATCTTT. It codes for CALGELRNGDTVLNTDKLIF.

This clone has only a few counts. This chain joins TRDV1 and TRDJ1; D is perhaps TRDD3 (5 bases). This CDR3 contains 18 residues. Germline CDR1 TSWWSYY, CDR2 QGS. Deletions cut 1 base from V and 0 bases from J, with 18 bases between. The DNA for the CDR3 is TGTGCTCTTGGGGAACCCCATACGGGCGGGGCGTACACCGATAAACTCATCTTT. It translates to CALGEPHTGGAYTDKLIF.

This clone was counted a few times. The rearrangement links TRDV1 to TRDJ1; maybe TRDD2 (7 bases). Germline assignment: CDR1 TSWWSYY and CDR2 QGS. V lost 3 bases and J lost 0, with 23 bases in between. CDR3 length equals 19 residues. The CDR3 DNA reads TGTGCTCTTGGGGACCTTTCCTACCCTGGGGATGCCTACACCGATAAACTCATCTTT. This encodes CALGDLSYPGDAYTDKLIF.

This clone is medium-sized by share. The V call is TRDV2, the J call TRDJ1; TRDD3 matches 10 bases. Germline-derived CDR1 and CDR2 are GEAIGNYY and EKD. This CDR3 is 19 amino acids long. Trimming at V came to 1 base and at J to 0 bases, leaving 13 bases not matched to a gene. CDR3 DNA: TGTGCCTGTGACACGGGCCATACTGGGGGATCTACGTACACCGATAAACTCATCTTT. Protein product: CACDTGHTGGSTYTDKLIF.

V is TRDV1 and J is TRDJ1; 7 nucleotides match TRDD3. Germline V gene sequence: CDR1 TSWWSYY, CDR2 QGS. The CDR3 covers 15 residues. The V gene end was trimmed by 3 bases and the J gene end by 3 bases; junction bases not matched to a gene: 7. The CDR3 reads CALGDLTGEADKLIF. The DNA for the CDR3 is TGTGCTCTTGGGGACCTTACTGGGGAGGCCGATAAACTCATCTTT.

V usage is TRDV1 and J usage is TRDJ1, with D unresolved. V was trimmed by 2 bases and J by 0 bases, leaving 19 bases between them. Germline V gene lookup returns CDR1 TSWWSYY and CDR2 QGS. The CDR3 loop spans 18 amino acids. The CDR3 is CALGEGMQSRLYTDKLIF. CDR3 nucleotides: TGTGCTCTTGGGGAAGGAATGCAGAGTCGACTCTACACCGATAAACTCATCTTT.

The J gene was recorded as TRDJ1; no V gene was called; TRDD3, as called in the table, went unchecked against the DNA. The CDR3 covers 23 residues. The CDR3 DNA sequence: TGTGCTCTTGGGGTAGCTCGCCTTTTCACCGCCATACTGGGGGATCCCTACACCGATAAACTCATCTTT. Its protein is CALGVARLFTAILGDPYTDKLIF.

About this clone itself: One end of the junction fails to match germline, which may point to a read error. At the DNA level, this CDR3 is encoded by other sequences in the same sample as well. The gene calls are TRDV2 and TRDJ1; 9 bases fit TRDD3. Germline loops: CDR1 GEAIGNYY, CDR2 EKD. This CDR3 is built from 18 residues. The CDR3, as DNA: TGTGCCTGTGACACCGGGACTGGGGGAGCGAGGTACACCGATAAACTCATCTTC. Amino acids: CACDTGTGGARYTDKLIF.

This clone was recorded a few times. J is TRDJ2 and V is TRDV1; D perhaps matches TRDD2 (6 bases). The CDR3 totals 16 residues. Germline CDR1 reads TSWWSYY; CDR2 reads QGS. V was pared by 2 bases and J by 7 bases, with 17 bases between. The CDR3 nucleotides read TGTGCTCTTGGGGAAAGTCGGCCTTCCGGGGAAGCACAACTCTTCTTT. Its translation: CALGESRPSGEAQLFF.

This clone has a handful of counts. V usage is TRDV1 and J usage is TRDJ1; 10 bases align to TRDD3. CDR3 length: 20 residues. From germline, CDR1 is TSWWSYY and CDR2 QGS. Losses at the gene ends were 0 bases for V and 2 bases for J; bases not matched to a gene: 15. This CDR3 reads CALGELGLPWGIVYTDKLIF. The CDR3 bases are TGTGCTCTTGGGGAACTAGGCCTCCCCTGGGGGATAGTCTATACCGATAAACTCATCTTT.

In its sample, this clone is medium-sized. The gene calls are TRDV1 and TRDJ1, with a tentative D call TRDD3 (5 bases). Germline V gene sequence: CDR1 TSWWSYY, CDR2 QGS. This CDR3 contains 17 residues. V dropped 2 bases and J dropped 1 base, with 17 bases sitting between them. CDR3 DNA: TGTGCTCTTGGGGAAGCCTCGACGGGGACCTTCACCGATAAACTCATCTTT. Encoded protein: CALGEASTGTFTDKLIF.

The sample holds a few counts of this clone. V gene TRDV1 combines with J gene TRDJ1; D perhaps matches TRDD2 (6 bases). This CDR3 is built from 22 residues. Germline V gene sequence: CDR1 TSWWSYY, CDR2 QGS. Trimming shortened V by 3 bases and J by 0 bases, and 32 bases separated the two germline ends. This CDR3 reads CALGELRNSRPSKAKYTDKLIF. The CDR3 DNA reads as TGTGCTCTTGGGGAGCTACGGAACTCGCGGCCTTCCAAGGCGAAGTACACCGATAAACTCATCTTT.